The 19 T cell receptor beta chains given below trace back to one sample, sequenced in a study of siplizumab effects on memory and regulatory T cells. Measured with immunoSEQ multiplex PCR; TCRdb has only the in-frame clones, and not every one. The sample records tens of thousands of clones, around 97% being singletons. The sequenced sample consisted of naive CD4+ T cells sorted from blood. These receptors all come from a human donor in good health.

For the CDR3, the DNA is TGTGCCAGCAGCTTCCCGCGACTAGCGGGAGTCCCCAGCACAGATACGCAGTATTTT. It yields the protein CASSFPRLAGVPSTDTQYF. This chain uses TRBV7-2 with TRBJ2-3; 12 bases agree with TRBD2. Per the germline V gene, CDR1 is SGHTA and CDR2 is FQGNSA. With 3 bases clipped from V and 0 bases from J, the junction kept 10 bases outside the gene matches. CDR3 size: 19 residues.

The V call is TRBV7-9, the J call TRBJ2-1; the D call may be TRBD1 or TRBD2 (6 bases each). V was shortened by 1 base and J by 10 bases, with 20 bases between the two germline ends. Germline V lookup: CDR1 SEHNR, CDR2 FQNEAQ (reference sequence). The CDR3 extends over 16 amino acids. The CDR3 nucleotides read TGTGCCAGCAGCTTAGGGGGGGACATCCGACGCAGAGAGCAGTTCTTC. Translating it yields CASSLGGDIRRREQFF.

This chain connects TRBV11-1 to TRBJ2-5; D is uncertain. This CDR3 is built from 13 residues. Trimming shortened V by 1 base and J by 2 bases, and 5 bases separated the two germline ends. CDR1 SGHAT and CDR2 FQDESV come from the germline V gene (reference sequence). DNA for the CDR3: TGTGCCAGCAGCTTAGAGCCACAAGAGACCCAGTACTTC. Residues: CASSLEPQETQYF. Variable domain in full (rest from reference TRBV11-1 and TRBJ2-5): EAEVAQSPRYKITEKSQAVAFWCDPISGHATLYWYRQILGQGPELLVQFQDESVVDDSQLPKDRFSAERLKGVDSTLKIQPAELGDSAMYLCASSLEPQETQYFGPGTRLLVL.

This sequence joins TRBV6-5 and TRBJ1-3; 7 bases match TRBD1. Germline CDR1 reads MNHEY; CDR2 reads SVGAGI. This CDR3 is 14 amino acids long. V was clipped by 3 bases and J by 7 bases; unmatched bases: 6. CDR3 in amino acids: CASSYRQGGNTIYF. The DNA for the CDR3 is TGTGCCAGCAGTTATAGACAGGGTGGCAACACCATATATTTT.

The V and J genes are TRBV29-1 and TRBJ1-2; D remains unclear. This CDR3 region has 12 residues. From germline, CDR1 is SQVTM and CDR2 ANQGSEA. Trimming removed 1 base from V and 9 bases from J, with 12 bases in between. The CDR3 here is CSVEGTPLSYTF. In DNA, the CDR3 is TGCAGCGTTGAAGGGACCCCCCTGAGCTACACCTTC.

J is TRBJ2-5 and V is TRBV19; D gene ambiguous. Looked up from germline, CDR1 is LNHDA and CDR2 is SQIVND (reference sequence). This CDR3 is built from 14 residues. Trimming pared 3 bases from V and 1 base from J, leaving 9 bases between. The CDR3 here is CASSIADGQETQYF. For the CDR3, the DNA is TGTGCCAGTAGTATCGCCGACGGCCAAGAGACCCAGTACTTC.

In regard to this clone: This sample also contains other DNA sequences that code for the same CDR3. The chain combines TRBV10-3 with TRBJ2-3; maybe TRBD2 (5 bases). Per the germline V gene, CDR1 is ENHRY and CDR2 is SYGVKD. The CDR3 totals 12 residues. Deletions cut 8 bases from V and 1 base from J, with 7 bases between. This CDR3 is CAISGGTDTQYF. CDR3 nucleotides: TGTGCCATCTCCGGGGGCACAGATACGCAGTATTTT.

V and J are TRBV27 and TRBJ2-7, with D tentatively TRBD1 (6 bases). The CDR3 is 15 amino acids. Germline CDR1 is MNHEY and CDR2 is SMNVEV (reference sequence). The V end lost 5 bases, the J end lost 2 bases, and 16 bases lay between the germline ends. The CDR3 DNA is TGTGCCAGCAGTCCATATCCCACAGGGACCTACGAGCAGTACTTC. Translated, it gives CASSPYPTGTYEQYF.

The rearrangement links TRBV28 to TRBJ2-3, with unresolved D. CDR3 length: 12 residues. V lost 3 bases, J lost 5 bases, and 6 bases lay in between. CDR1 MDHEN and CDR2 SYDVKM come from the germline V gene. The CDR3 loop is CASSLQVDTQYF. The CDR3 region has the DNA TGTGCCAGCAGTTTGCAGGTAGATACGCAGTATTTT.

V usage is TRBV2 and J usage is TRBJ2-1, with TRBD2 matching over 11 bases. The CDR3 extends over 13 amino acids. CDR1 and CDR2 (germline): SNHLY, FYNNEI. V was clipped by 7 bases and J by 8 bases; unmatched bases: 4. CDR3: CASIGTSGYEQFF. CDR3 coding DNA: TGTGCCAGCATTGGGACTAGCGGCTATGAGCAGTTCTTC.

The rearrangement uses TRBV5-1 and TRBJ2-7; possibly TRBD1 for D (6 bases). Germline CDR1 reads SGHRS; CDR2 reads YFSETQ. The ends were cut back, 0 bases at V and 1 base at J, with 8 bases in the middle. There are 14 residues in the CDR3. The CDR3 loop reads CASSLVQGSYEQYF. CDR3 in DNA: TGCGCCAGCAGCTTGGTTCAGGGGTCCTACGAGCAGTACTTC. Combining the CDR3 with reference TRBV5-1 and TRBJ2-7 gives the whole variable domain KAGVTQTPRYLIKTRGQQVTLSCSPISGHRSVSWYQQTPGQGLQFLFEYFSETQRNKGNFPGRFSGRQFSNSRSEMNVSTLELGDSALYLCASSLVQGSYEQYFGPGTRLTVT.

This sequence joins TRBV11-2 and TRBJ1-1; D gene uncertain. The CDR3 covers 12 residues. Trimming pared 0 bases from V and 4 bases from J, leaving 3 bases between. In germline, CDR1 is SGHAT, CDR2 FQNNGV. The CDR3 protein is CASSLDRTEAFF. DNA for the CDR3: TGTGCCAGCAGCTTAGATCGCACTGAAGCTTTCTTT.

This sequence joins TRBV9 and TRBJ2-7, with D unresolved. Per germline, CDR1 SGDLS and CDR2 YYNGEE. V dropped 0 bases and J dropped 2 bases, with 9 bases sitting between them. This CDR3 has 14 amino acids. The CDR3 spells CASSVAGITYEQYF. CDR3 sequence (DNA): TGTGCCAGCAGCGTAGCTGGGATTACCTACGAGCAGTACTTC.

The chain is built from TRBV19 and TRBJ2-2; no definite D call. Per germline, CDR1 LNHDA and CDR2 SQIVND (reference sequence). The length of the CDR3 is 16 residues. Trimming removed 4 bases from V and 7 bases from J, with 19 bases in between. CDR3 nucleotides: TGTGCCAGTAGTAAGCTTGGCGGCAACGTGGTCGGGGAGCTGTTTTTT. Its translation: CASSKLGGNVVGELFF.

This sequence joins TRBV7-9 and TRBJ2-7; D perhaps matches TRBD1 (5 bases). This CDR3 comprises 14 residues. Looked up from germline, CDR1 is SEHNR and CDR2 is FQNEAQ (reference sequence). Trimming took off 5 bases at V and 0 bases at J, with 11 bases between the two ends. The CDR3 spells CASSLSTGSYEQYF. As DNA, the CDR3 is TGTGCCAGCAGCCTCTCTACAGGCTCCTACGAGCAGTACTTC.

The J gene is TRBJ1-1, the V gene TRBV5-4; a weak D match, TRBD1 (6 bases). With 2 bases removed from V and 4 bases from J, the gap between germline ends came to 15 bases. The CDR3 is 15 residues long. Germline CDR1 reads SGHNT; CDR2 reads YYREEE (reference sequence). The DNA for the CDR3 is TGTGCCAGCAGCTTTCGCGGAAGGGGGAGCACTGAAGCTTTCTTT. This codes for CASSFRGRGSTEAFF.

This clone was counted once. The chain recombines TRBV25-1 with TRBJ1-1, with D perhaps matching TRBD1 (5 bases). V was cut by 3 bases and J by 11 bases, with 10 bases left in between. This CDR3 is 11 amino acids long. The germline CDR1 and CDR2 sequences are MGHDK and SYGVNS. The CDR3 region has the DNA TGTGCCAGCAGTGATCGGGACTGGGCTTTCTTT. It yields the protein CASSDRDWAFF.

The chain links TRBV7-9 to TRBJ2-2; 9 nucleotides align to TRBD1. Germline V gene lookup returns CDR1 SEHNR and CDR2 FQNEAQ (reference sequence). The CDR3 is 15 amino acids. The V gene end was trimmed by 5 bases and the J gene end by 3 bases; junction bases not matched to a gene: 4. CDR3 in amino acids: CASSGTGWDTGELFF. In nucleotides, the CDR3 is TGTGCCAGCAGCGGGACAGGGTGGGACACCGGGGAGCTGTTTTTT. The full variable domain, with the rest looked up from reference TRBV7-9 and TRBJ2-2, is DTGVSQNPRHKITKRGQNVTFRCDPISEHNRLYWYRQTLGQGPEFLTYFQNEAQLEKSRLLSDRFSAERPKGSFSTLEIQRTEQGDSAMYLCASSGTGWDTGELFFGEGSRLTVL.

The chain couples TRBV7-9 to TRBJ2-5; 8 positions agree with TRBD2. Per the germline V gene, CDR1 is SEHNR and CDR2 is FQNEAQ (reference sequence). The CDR3 spans 19 residues. The V and J ends lost 5 bases and 4 bases, in that order; junction bases with no gene match: 21. The CDR3 reads CASSGRAGQSGSLVETQYF. The CDR3 nucleotides are TGTGCCAGCAGCGGACGGGCCGGTCAGAGCGGGAGCCTGGTAGAGACCCAGTACTTC.